Below, one TCR beta chain is given with its context. The data derive from a study of blood T cell repertoires in COVID-19. Study background: Italy, Spain and the United States were the sources of the convalescent and acute COVID-19 samples. The cDNA or gDNA used as material had been derived from T cells, B-cell-depleted T cells, or PBMCs.

Original processing methods: It was from reference gene primer amplification that nucleated cell counts were estimated. Repertoires were generated with immunoSEQ multiplex PCR, while TCRdb's copy carries only in-frame clones and drops some. The D gene and trimming were derived from the DNA, and the V and J assignments and clone size from that table. Of around 95,000 clones listed, 85% are singletons. The CDR3 runs to 13 residues. Per the germline V gene, CDR1 is SQVTM and CDR2 is ANQGSEA. The V and J ends lost 5 bases and 5 bases, in that order; junction bases with no gene match: 7. This TCR was sampled from a human donor in a cohort sampled during active COVID-19. The specimen was peripheral blood. The chain recombines TRBV29-1 with TRBJ1-1; 8 nucleotides match TRBD1. In DNA form, the CDR3 reads TGCAGCGTTTCGACAGGGGAGGCGACTGAAGCTTTCTTT. This sequence encodes CSVSTGEATEAFF.